Shown below are 22 T cell receptor beta chains from a single sample sequenced in a study of regulatory T cells in long-lasting Graves disease. The time point denotes: newly diagnosed GD, antithyroid drugs for less than 3 months. PBMC RNA served as the TCR library source. Construction of the TCR beta libraries employed iRepertoire HTBI primers in conjunction with Arm-PCR of CDR3 regions. TCRdb used MiXCR to reprocess the multiplex PCR reads, holding one entry per CDR3 protein. The sample lists hundreds of thousands of distinct CDR3 sequences; 13% were seen once. The data also belong to a second study, concerning T cells in Graves' hyperthyroidism and ophthalmopathy.

The specimen was peripheral blood mononuclear cells (PBMCs), collected at new diagnosis, from a patient treated with antithyroid drugs. Source of these receptors: a man aged 25-45 years with Graves disease.

The rearrangement links TRBV4-1 to TRBJ2-5; 8 nucleotides line up with TRBD1. Germline CDR1 is MGHRA and CDR2 is YSYEKL. The CDR3 is 14 amino acids. V lost 5 bases, J lost 4 bases, and 6 bases stayed unmatched. The CDR3: CASSLIGTGETQYF. DNA of the CDR3: TGCGCCAGCAGCTTAATCGGGACAGGAGAGACCCAGTACTTC.

This clonotype has at least ten counts. J is TRBJ2-7 and V is TRBV12-3 or TRBV12-4; 9 nucleotides line up with TRBD2. The ends lost 3 bases at V and 2 bases at J; junction bases unmatched: 5. There are 15 residues in the CDR3. The CDR3 is CASSFSTSGPYEQYF. DNA of the CDR3: TGTGCCAGCAGTTTTTCGACTAGCGGACCCTACGAGCAGTACTTC.

This chain links TRBV24-1 with TRBJ2-7; 14 bases match TRBD2. Germline V gene data show CDR1 as KGHDR and CDR2 as SFDVKD. This CDR3 contains 18 residues. J gave up 4 bases and V 5 bases, and 12 bases lay outside the gene matches. CDR3 residues: CATSGPGTSGSPRYEQYF. For the CDR3, the DNA is TGTGCCACCAGTGGCCCCGGGACTAGCGGGAGTCCGAGATACGAGCAGTACTTC.

This clonotype was seen more than once but under ten times. Its ends do not fully match the called genes, so a read error is possible. This chain connects TRBV2 to TRBJ1-5; D not certain. The CDR3 totals 14 residues. CDR1 and CDR2 (germline): SNHLY, FYNNEI. CDR3 amino acids: CASSPPGNNQRQHF. CDR3 sequence (DNA): TGTGCCAGCAGCCCACCAGGAAACAATCAGCGCCAGCATTTT.

The table lists this clonotype with many counts. V usage is TRBV2 and J usage is TRBJ2-2; TRBD1 matches 9 bases. The CDR3 runs 13 residues. V shed 6 bases and J 6 bases; nucleotides not matched to a gene: 2. The V gene's germline CDR1 is SNHLY and CDR2 FYNNEI. The CDR3 here is CASSGDRAGELFF. DNA of the CDR3: TGTGCCAGCAGCGGGGACAGGGCCGGGGAGCTGTTTTTT.

This clonotype showed up many times. The genes are TRBV20-1 and TRBJ2-1; TRBD1 matches at 8 bases. The V segment lost 5 bases and the J segment 5 bases; nucleotides outside the gene matches: 11. Germline loops: CDR1 DFQATT, CDR2 SNEGSKA (reference sequence). The CDR3 totals 15 residues. In nucleotides, the CDR3 is TGCAGTGCTTCGACTCCGGGACAGGCAAACAATGAGCAGTTCTTC. Protein: CSASTPGQANNEQFF.

The sample holds a few counts of this clonotype. This could be a read error, since a much larger clone is one nucleotide away. Here the CDR3 omits its conserved ending phenylalanine or tryptophan, so a read error is the likely source. V gene TRBV2 combines with J gene TRBJ2-7; either TRBD1 or TRBD2 may supply D (5 bases each). Trimming shortened V by 6 bases and J by 3 bases, and 18 bases separated the two germline ends. This CDR3 has 15 amino acids. Germline V gene sequence: CDR1 SNHLY, CDR2 FYNNEI. The CDR3, as DNA: TGTGCCAGCAGCCCCCGGGACGGACTGTTCTACGAGCAGTACCTC. Translation: CASSPRDGLFYEQYL.

This clonotype was observed a few times. This chain joins TRBV9 and TRBJ2-5; D uncertain. CDR1 is SGDLS and CDR2 is YYNGEE in the germline V gene. Trimming shortened V by 4 bases and J by 2 bases, and 21 bases separated the two germline ends. This CDR3 has 17 residues. In nucleotides, the CDR3 is TGTGCCAGCAGCCGTAGCATGGACGGCTATTTTCAAGAGACCCAGTACTTC. Translation gives CASSRSMDGYFQETQYF.

Ten or more counts support this clonotype. The chain carries TRBV27 and TRBJ2-7; unclear D gene. Germline loops: CDR1 MNHEY, CDR2 SMNVEV (reference sequence). This CDR3 region has 14 residues. V dropped 5 bases and J dropped 2 bases, with 13 bases sitting between them. CDR3 sequence: CASSPQNRPYEQYF. In DNA, the CDR3 is TGTGCCAGCAGTCCACAAAACAGACCCTACGAGCAGTACTTC.

This clonotype was seen ten or more times. The rearrangement links TRBV20-1 to TRBJ1-1; tentatively, D is TRBD1 (6 bases). In germline, CDR1 is DFQATT, CDR2 SNEGSKA (reference sequence). V was trimmed by 3 bases and J by 4 bases, leaving 6 bases between them. The CDR3 has 11 amino acids. The CDR3: CSASRGTEAFF. In DNA form, the CDR3 reads TGCAGTGCTAGCAGGGGCACTGAAGCTTTCTTT.

This clonotype turned up a few times. This chain joins TRBV20-1 and TRBJ2-1; possible D gene TRBD1, 7 bases. Trimming stripped 1 base from V and 0 bases from J, with 19 bases between. CDR1 and CDR2 (germline): DFQATT, SNEGSKA (reference sequence). This CDR3 has 18 amino acids. DNA of the CDR3: TGCAGTGCTAGAGTTGTCCTGACAGGGAGGAGCTCCTACAATGAGCAGTTCTTC. Encoded protein: CSARVVLTGRSSYNEQFF.

This clonotype was detected only a few times. V and J are TRBV30 and TRBJ2-7; TRBD2 matches 7 bases. CDR1 is GTSNPN, CDR2 SVGIG, per germline (reference sequence). CDR3 size: 14 residues. The trim removed 2 bases at V and 2 bases at J, leaving 6 bases unmatched. The CDR3 DNA is TGTGCCTGGAGTCCCTTCCGGGGGGCCTACGAGCAGTACTTC. As protein: CAWSPFRGAYEQYF.

This clonotype has just a few counts. The chain has TRBV19 and TRBJ2-1; a weak D match, TRBD1 (5 bases). This CDR3 region has 15 residues. Trimming cost V 1 base and J 3 bases, with 10 bases left between them. The germline V gene has CDR1 LNHDA and CDR2 SQIVND (reference sequence). The CDR3 bases are TGTGCCAGTAGTATAGGGACAAATTACTACAATGAGCAGTTCTTC. This codes for CASSIGTNYYNEQFF.

This clonotype was observed at least ten times. The V and J genes are TRBV28 and TRBJ2-3; TRBD2 matches at 8 bases. The V gene's germline CDR1 is MDHEN and CDR2 SYDVKM. CDR3 length: 15 residues. V trimming: 5 bases; J trimming: 2 bases; junction bases outside the gene matches: 6. The CDR3 here is CASSPPAGVTDTQYF. CDR3 DNA sequence: TGTGCCAGCAGTCCTCCAGCGGGAGTCACAGATACGCAGTATTTT.

There are many counts of this clonotype. This chain connects TRBV6-1 to TRBJ1-5; 8 nucleotides match TRBD1. The V and J ends lost 6 bases and 1 base, in that order; junction bases with no gene match: 5. Germline assignment: CDR1 MNHNS and CDR2 SASEGT. The CDR3 spans 15 residues. The CDR3 sequence is CASRPGQGSNQPQHF. The DNA for the CDR3 is TGTGCCAGCAGACCCGGACAGGGAAGCAATCAGCCCCAGCATTTT.

In regard to this clonotype: This may come from a read error, since a much larger clone is one base off. The chain joins TRBV28 to TRBJ2-3; D is perhaps TRBD2 (6 bases). Trimming pared 7 bases from V and 4 bases from J, leaving 18 bases between. CDR1 MDHEN and CDR2 SYDVKM come from the germline V gene. The CDR3 contains 15 residues. This CDR3 reads CASNRRDWGADTQYF. The CDR3 DNA is TGTGCCAGCAATCGGCGGGATTGGGGGGCAGATACGCAGTATTTT. The full variable domain, completed using reference TRBV28 and TRBJ2-3, is DVKVTQSSRYLVKRTGEKVFLECVQDMDHENMFWYRQDPGLGLRLIYFSYDVKMKEKGDIPEGYSVSREKKERFSLILESASTNQTSMYLCASNRRDWGADTQYFGPGTRLTVL.

This clonotype occurred many times. The rearrangement links TRBV10-1 to TRBJ2-3, with 8 bases that match TRBD2. Germline CDR1 reads WNHNN; CDR2 reads SYGVQD (reference sequence). There are 15 residues in the CDR3. The junction had 6 bases not matched to a gene; V was cut back by 5 bases and J by 2 bases. CDR3: CASSFLAGNTDTQYF. The CDR3 DNA sequence: TGCGCCAGCAGTTTTTTAGCGGGAAACACAGATACGCAGTATTTT.

This clonotype came up a few times. The chain links TRBV6-1 to TRBJ2-1, with a weak D call TRBD2 (7 bases). The CDR3 consists of 16 residues. Germline CDR1 and CDR2: MNHNS and SASEGT. V lost 7 bases, J lost 0 bases, and 16 bases lay in between. The DNA for the CDR3 is TGTGCCAGCATCCAACGAGGGGGGGCCTCCTACAATGAGCAGTTCTTC. The encoded protein is CASIQRGGASYNEQFF.

This clonotype has at least ten counts. The CDR3 reads CASALGGTYEQYF. The CDR3, as DNA: TGTGCTAGTGCTCTGGGAGGGACCTACGAGCAGTACTTC. The chain employs TRBV12-5 and TRBJ2-7, with 7 bases aligning to TRBD2. The CDR3 is 13 amino acids. Germline V lookup: CDR1 LGHNT, CDR2 FRNRAP. The V and J ends lost 7 bases and 2 bases, in that order; junction bases with no gene match: 5.

This clonotype was observed a handful of times. V and J are TRBV5-1 and TRBJ2-2, with 9 bases aligning to TRBD2. V trimming: 5 bases; J trimming: 3 bases; junction bases outside the gene matches: 5. This CDR3 comprises 15 residues. Germline assignment: CDR1 SGHRS and CDR2 YFSETQ. The CDR3 coding sequence is TGCGCCAGCAGTCGTAGCGGGAGACACACCGGGGAGCTGTTTTTT. It encodes CASSRSGRHTGELFF. The variable domain in full, with the rest retrieved from reference TRBV5-1 and TRBJ2-2, is KAGVTQTPRYLIKTRGQQVTLSCSPISGHRSVSWYQQTPGQGLQFLFEYFSETQRNKGNFPGRFSGRQFSNSRSEMNVSTLELGDSALYLCASSRSGRHTGELFFGEGSRLTVL.

This clonotype was seen ten or more times. In DNA, the CDR3 is TGTGCCAGCAGGGTTAGCACAGATACGCAGTATTTT. It yields the protein CASRVSTDTQYF. V is TRBV2 and J is TRBJ2-3; D is ambiguous. CDR1 is SNHLY and CDR2 is FYNNEI in the germline V gene. The CDR3 contains 12 residues. Trimming stripped 6 bases from V and 0 bases from J, with 4 bases between.

This clonotype was found many times. The CDR3 nucleotides are TGCAGTGCTAGGGTGGGGCGGGAGAATAGGGAGACCCAGTACTTC. Residues: CSARVGRENRETQYF. This chain connects TRBV20-1 to TRBJ2-5; TRBD2 aligns across 7 bases. Trimming took 3 bases from V and 5 from J; bases not matched to a gene: 12. The germline gives CDR1 DFQATT, CDR2 SNEGSKA (reference sequence). The CDR3 has 15 amino acids.